This T cell receptor (beta chain) was identified in a study of spatial heterogeneity in lung cancer. Overall study: Sequences of the beta chain were consistently detected in greater numbers than alpha-chain sequences. Overall study results and limits: More often at tumor resection than at routine follow-up, ubiquitous expanded tumor TCRs were detected in the blood.

As to time point: sample taken at primary tumor resection. Whole RNA obtained from tumor, nontumor lung or frozen PBMC underwent sequencing without sorting. Samples were donated by 72 untreated early-stage non-small cell lung cancer patients. In its sample, this clonotype was seen a few times. As yet, its antigen is unknown. All TCR cDNA molecules were individually tagged with a unique molecular identifier. TCRdb reprocessed the 5' RACE reads via MiXCR and lists one record per CDR3 protein. The sample holds tens of thousands of distinct CDR3 sequences; approximately 12% are singletons and the top ten take roughly 6.7%. Germline V gene sequence: CDR1 DFQATT, CDR2 SNEGSKA (reference sequence). The CDR3 consists of 12 residues. Trimming took 6 bases from V and 5 from J, leaving 13 bases between them.

The genes are TRBV20-1 and TRBJ1-1, with D maybe TRBD1 (6 bases). The sample here was PBMCs, taken at surgery. The TCR sequence derives from a male donor with early-stage non-small cell lung cancer. The CDR3 DNA follows: TGCAGTGCCACGGATAGGGGGACTGAAGCTTTCTTT. Translated, it gives CSATDRGTEAFF.